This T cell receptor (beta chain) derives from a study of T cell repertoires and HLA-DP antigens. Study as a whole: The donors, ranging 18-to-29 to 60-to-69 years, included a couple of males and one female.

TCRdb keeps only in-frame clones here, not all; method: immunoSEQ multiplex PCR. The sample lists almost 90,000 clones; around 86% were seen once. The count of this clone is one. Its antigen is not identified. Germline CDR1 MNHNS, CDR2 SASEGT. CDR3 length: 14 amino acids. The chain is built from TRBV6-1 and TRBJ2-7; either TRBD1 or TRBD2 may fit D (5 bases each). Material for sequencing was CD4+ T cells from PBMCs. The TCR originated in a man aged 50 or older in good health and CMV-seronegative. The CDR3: CAVGRGQGVYEQYF. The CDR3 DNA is TGTGCGGTCGGCCGAGGGCAGGGAGTCTACGAGCAGTACTTC.